The entry that follows covers one TCR beta chain sequence. Its antigen is not identified. The germline V and J ends were trimmed by 3 bases and 2 bases, with 7 bases remaining between them. This CDR3 comprises 14 residues. Germline V lookup: CDR1 KGHSH, CDR2 LQKENI. This entry comes from a study of shared clonotypes between healthy human individuals. Whole-study results and caveats: Clonotype sharing across several donors was observed for 4% to 6.5% of naive CD4 clonotypes. Sampling included only blood; tissue repertoires likely differ.

TCRdb's table, derived via immunoSEQ multiplex PCR, lists solely in-frame clones and lacks some. The sample carries roughly 1.5 million clones, nearly 99% recorded once. The source is a young man in good health. The sample consisted of naive CD4+ T cells sorted from blood. Subset: CD45RA+ positively selected. V gene TRBV18 combines with J gene TRBJ1-4, with D unclear. The CDR3 coding sequence is TGTGCCAGCTCACCGGGAGTTACTAATGAAAAACTGTTTTTT. Its translation is CASSPGVTNEKLFF.